The 13 T cell receptor beta chains below all came from one sample that was sequenced in a study of T cells in Graves' hyperthyroidism and ophthalmopathy. Regions amplified from RNA transcripts were the TCR beta CDR3 regions. HTBI primers drove first-round RT-PCR of the TCR CDR3. MiXCR, run by TCRdb on the multiplex PCR reads, gives a single entry per CDR3 protein. The sample shows roughly 500,000 distinct CDR3 sequences, 40% to 55% of them seen only once. Sequencing was carried out using peripheral blood or thyroid tissue (not recorded which). The receptors were gathered from an adult woman with Graves' disease, either hyperthyroidism or ophthalmopathy (not recorded which).

The gene calls are TRBV29-1 and TRBJ2-7; D call uncertain. There are 18 residues in the CDR3. From germline, CDR1 is SQVTM and CDR2 ANQGSEA. Trimming left V 0 bases short and J 0 bases short, with 21 bases between. The CDR3 reads CSVEDIVEQSKSSYEQYF. DNA of the CDR3: TGCAGCGTTGAAGATATAGTGGAACAGTCGAAGAGCTCCTACGAGCAGTACTTC.

A note on this clonotype: At one end, the junction sequence differs from germline, possibly due to a read error. V gene TRBV7-2 combines with J gene TRBJ1-1; perhaps TRBD1 as D (6 bases). The CDR3 sequence is 16 residues long. From germline, CDR1 is SGHTA and CDR2 FQGNSA. The CDR3 DNA reads as TGTGCCAGCAGCTTAGAATCTATCAGGGGAAGGACTGAAGCTCTCTTT. As protein: CASSLESIRGRTEALF.

Notes on this clonotype: The junction does not match germline at one end; this may be a read error. The chain links TRBV20-1 to TRBJ2-7; D is ambiguous. The length of the CDR3 is 12 residues. Germline CDR1 reads DFQATT; CDR2 reads SNEGSKA (reference sequence). The chain's CDR3 is CSAGPEPYEQYF. DNA for the CDR3: TGCAGTGCCGGACCGGAGCCCTATGAGCAGTACTTC.

This chain joins TRBV19 and TRBJ1-2; TRBD1 aligns across 8 bases. The germline V gene has CDR1 LNHDA and CDR2 SQIVND (reference sequence). J gave up 8 bases and V 4 bases, and 18 bases lay outside the gene matches. The CDR3 totals 17 residues. The CDR3 bases are TGTGCCAGTAGTACCCGACAGGGGACCACCCCGACGTTCGGCTACACCTTC. It specifies CASSTRQGTTPTFGYTF.

This clonotype has ten or more counts. A junction boundary mismatches the germline segment, possibly from a read error. The chain employs TRBV5-1 and TRBJ1-4; 9 nucleotides agree with TRBD1. The CDR3 runs 15 residues. CDR1 is SGHRS, CDR2 YFSETQ, per germline. For the CDR3, the DNA is TGCACCAGCAGCTACTGGACAGGGGCTAATGAAAAACTGTTTTTT. Encoded protein: CTSSYWTGANEKLFF.

This clonotype came up a few times. The gene calls are TRBV29-1 and TRBJ1-5, with 7 positions matching TRBD1. The CDR3 covers 12 residues. V shed 7 bases and J 6 bases; nucleotides not matched to a gene: 6. Germline V gene lookup returns CDR1 SQVTM and CDR2 ANQGSEA. The CDR3 DNA sequence: TGCAGCGACACAGGGGTGGTTCAGCCCCAGCATTTT. This sequence encodes CSDTGVVQPQHF.

This clonotype was counted at least ten times. The chain recombines TRBV12-3 or TRBV12-4 with TRBJ1-2; unclear D gene. This CDR3 region has 11 residues. With 3 bases removed from V and 14 bases from J, the gap between germline ends came to 13 bases. The CDR3 sequence: CASSFRGGTTF. In DNA, the CDR3 is TGTGCCAGCAGTTTTCGGGGAGGCACGACCTTC.

This clonotype was observed a handful of times. This rearrangement joins TRBV7-3 to TRBJ1-6; D gene unclear. Trimming removed 4 bases at V and 7 bases at J, with 8 bases between. Germline assignment: CDR1 SGHTA and CDR2 FQGTGA. The CDR3 covers 13 residues. The CDR3 is CASSSRRNSPLHF. The CDR3, as DNA: TGTGCCAGCAGCTCGCGAAGAAATTCACCCCTCCACTTT.

The chain carries TRBV10-3 and TRBJ2-5; TRBD1 agrees at 9 bases. With 11 bases clipped from V and 2 bases from J, the junction kept 3 bases outside the gene matches. Germline-derived CDR1 and CDR2 are ENHRY and SYGVKD. The CDR3 loop spans 12 amino acids. CDR3 DNA sequence: TGTGCCGGACAGGGGTTACAAGAGACCCAGTACTTC. Translated, it gives CAGQGLQETQYF.

The rearrangement uses TRBV11-2 and TRBJ1-4, with D unclear. The CDR3 has 15 amino acids. Germline loops: CDR1 SGHAT, CDR2 FQNNGV. Trimming pared 5 bases from V and 5 bases from J, leaving 15 bases between. The CDR3 reads CASSPFAGNNEKLFF. The CDR3 region has the DNA TGTGCCAGCAGCCCTTTCGCGGGGAACAATGAAAAACTGTTTTTT.

This rearrangement joins TRBV28 to TRBJ1-2, with 10 bases that match TRBD1. CDR1 and CDR2 (germline): MDHEN, SYDVKM. This CDR3 is built from 16 residues. V gave up 10 bases and J gave up 2 bases; unmatched junction bases: 13. CDR3: CATRTRRQGANYGYTF. CDR3 DNA: TGTGCCACCAGGACAAGGAGACAGGGGGCGAACTATGGCTACACCTTC.

This clonotype appeared a few times. The chain uses TRBV7-2 and TRBJ1-5; no reliable D call. CDR1 and CDR2 from the germline V gene are SGHTA and FQGNSA. The CDR3 is 16 residues long. V was shortened by 5 bases and J by 2 bases, with 16 bases between the two germline ends. The CDR3 DNA sequence: TGTGCCAGCAGCCTGACGGGTAGGAACGGCAATCAGCCCCAGCATTTT. Encoded protein: CASSLTGRNGNQPQHF.

J is TRBJ2-7 and V is TRBV10-3; 13 nucleotides line up with TRBD2. Germline V gene lookup returns CDR1 ENHRY and CDR2 SYGVKD. The length of the CDR3 is 13 residues. The J segment lost 5 bases and the V segment lost 6 bases, leaving 1 base of the junction unmatched. In DNA form, the CDR3 reads TGTGCCATCAGCGGGACTAGCGGGGACGAGCAGTACTTC. Amino acid sequence: CAISGTSGDEQYF.